A single sample is the source of the 25 T cell receptor beta chains below, sequenced in a study of blood T cell repertoires in COVID-19. This table comes from immunoSEQ multiplex PCR, and its TCRdb copy is limited to in-frame clones, with some not included. The profile shows 270,000 or so clones, roughly four fifths of them singletons. Sequencing was done on a sample of peripheral blood. These receptors were obtained from a woman in her fifties or sixties who had recovered from COVID-19.

CDR3 in amino acids: CASSLIYSASYEQYF. The CDR3 DNA is TGTGCCAGCAGTTTAATTTATTCCGCCAGCTACGAGCAGTACTTC. The chain uses TRBV27 and TRBJ2-7; D not certain. V lost 2 bases, J lost 3 bases, and 14 bases lay in between. The CDR3 covers 15 residues. Germline V gives CDR1 MNHEY, CDR2 SMNVEV (reference sequence).

This chain uses TRBV15 with TRBJ2-7; D is perhaps TRBD2 (5 bases). With 4 bases removed from V and 0 bases from J, the gap between germline ends came to 7 bases. Germline assignment: CDR1 LNHNV and CDR2 YYDKDF (reference sequence). This CDR3 is 13 amino acids long. CDR3 in DNA: TGTGCCACCAGCAACGGGGTCTCCTACGAGCAGTACTTC. Its translation: CATSNGVSYEQYF.

This chain uses TRBV7-2 with TRBJ1-1; 8 bases are shared with TRBD1. Trimming cost V 5 bases and J 0 bases; bases outside gene matches: 5. Germline CDR1 and CDR2: SGHTA and FQGNSA. The CDR3 runs 15 residues. CDR3 sequence: CASSPMTGVNTEAFF. Here the CDR3 DNA reads TGTGCCAGCAGCCCGATGACAGGGGTGAACACTGAAGCTTTCTTT.

The chain is built from TRBV7-2 and TRBJ2-5; TRBD1 might be the D (5 bases). Deletions cut 5 bases from V and 7 bases from J, with 26 bases between. The CDR3 is 17 residues long. Germline values: CDR1 SGHTA, CDR2 FQGNSA. DNA for the CDR3: TGTGCCAGCAGCCCTCAAAAGGTTGGCGGACAAGGTGGGACCCAGTACTTC. Its translation is CASSPQKVGGQGGTQYF. The whole variable domain, remainder taken from reference TRBV7-2 and TRBJ2-5, is GAGVSQSPSNKVTEKGKDVELRCDPISGHTALYWYRQSLGQGLEFLIYFQGNSAPDKSGLPSDRFSAERTGGSVSTLTIQRTQQEDSAVYLCASSPQKVGGQGGTQYFGPGTRLLVL.

V and J are TRBV5-4 and TRBJ1-5, with D perhaps TRBD1 (5 bases). Trimming removed 4 bases from V and 5 bases from J, with 13 bases in between. The CDR3 covers 14 residues. Germline CDR1 and CDR2: SGHNT and YYREEE (reference sequence). The CDR3 sequence: CASSEGVADQPQHF. In DNA form, the CDR3 reads TGTGCCAGCAGCGAAGGGGTCGCCGATCAGCCCCAGCATTTT.

CDR3 sequence (DNA): TGTGCCAGCAGCAAGGGGGAACCTACGCAGTATTTT. Translated, it gives CASSKGEPTQYF. The rearrangement uses TRBV5-4 and TRBJ2-3, with a weak D call TRBD1 (6 bases). The CDR3 totals 12 residues. The germline V gene encodes CDR1 SGHNT and CDR2 YYREEE (reference sequence). Trimming removed 4 bases at V and 8 bases at J, with 11 bases between.

This chain uses TRBV21-1 with TRBJ2-4; the tabulated D call, TRBD2, remains unverified against the DNA. TRBV21-1 is reported as a pseudogene. The CDR3 loop spans 15 amino acids. CDR3 residues: CASSKAGEGKNIQYF. DNA for the CDR3: TGTGCCAGCAGCAAAGCTGGGGAGGGCAAAAACATTCAGTACTTC.

A single count supports this clone. The V and J genes are TRBV29-1 and TRBJ2-7, with D perhaps TRBD2 (6 bases). The CDR3 extends over 14 amino acids. Per the germline V gene, CDR1 is SQVTM and CDR2 is ANQGSEA. V lost 7 bases to trimming and J lost 0 bases, with 16 bases between them. CDR3 amino acids: CSASHAGSSYEQYF. CDR3 nucleotide sequence: TGCAGCGCCTCCCACGCGGGGAGCTCCTACGAGCAGTACTTC.

This chain joins TRBV4-2 and TRBJ1-2, with TRBD1 as a possible D gene (5 bases). V was pared by 0 bases and J by 6 bases, with 14 bases between. Germline CDR1 reads LGHNA; CDR2 reads YNFKEQ. The length of the CDR3 is 15 residues. The CDR3 reads CASSQEFGGVNGYTF. The CDR3 nucleotides are TGTGCCAGCAGCCAAGAGTTCGGGGGGGTGAATGGCTACACCTTC.

The rearrangement links TRBV28 to TRBJ2-5; 14 nucleotides line up with TRBD2. CDR1 and CDR2 (germline): MDHEN, SYDVKM. V was clipped by 6 bases and J by 5 bases; unmatched bases: 8. There are 16 residues in the CDR3. For the CDR3, the DNA is TGTGCCAGCAGGGAGGGACTAGCGGGAGTTAGGGAGACCCAGTACTTC. It specifies CASREGLAGVRETQYF.

V usage is TRBV18 and J usage is TRBJ1-5; D possibly corresponds to TRBD1 (5 bases). The CDR3 loop spans 17 amino acids. Germline lookup yields CDR1 KGHSH and CDR2 LQKENI. V was trimmed by 3 bases and J by 0 bases, leaving 15 bases between them. The CDR3 DNA sequence: TGTGCCAGCTCACCGGGTCGGGACTCTGATAGCAATCAGCCCCAGCATTTT. Translating it yields CASSPGRDSDSNQPQHF.

The V call is TRBV4-3, the J call TRBJ1-4; weak D call: TRBD1 (5 bases). Deletions cut 5 bases from V and 15 bases from J, with 19 bases between. CDR3 length: 13 amino acids. The V gene's germline CDR1 is LGHNA and CDR2 YSLEER. The CDR3 sequence: CASSFDRGEKVFF. The DNA of the CDR3 is TGCGCCAGCAGCTTCGACCGGGGGGAAAAGGTGTTTTTT.

This clone was counted a single time. Its ends do not fully match the called genes, so a read error is possible. This chain joins TRBV6-2 or TRBV6-3 and TRBJ1-2; D is possibly TRBD1 (5 bases). The CDR3 spans 12 residues. Germline V gene data show CDR1 as MNHEY and CDR2 as SVGEGT. In DNA form, the CDR3 reads TGTGCCAGCAGTTCACTCGACCGCGGGGGTTTTTTC. Translating gives CASSSLDRGGFF.

This sequence joins TRBV28 and TRBJ1-5; TRBD1 agrees at 12 bases. Germline-derived CDR1 and CDR2 are MDHEN and SYDVKM. This CDR3 spans 18 amino acids. V was pared by 5 bases and J by 3 bases, with 11 bases of the junction left unmatched. The CDR3 DNA reads TGTGCCAGCAGTCCTCCGGGACAGGGGGCTAGTATCAATCAGCCCCAGCATTTT. Protein product: CASSPPGQGASINQPQHF.

This clone was seen a single time. V and J are TRBV2 and TRBJ2-7; D unresolved. The CDR3 length is 11 residues. Trimming cost V 5 bases and J 4 bases, with 6 bases left between them. Germline-derived CDR1 and CDR2 are SNHLY and FYNNEI. CDR3 nucleotides: TGTGCCAGCAGTCACAATTACGAGCAGTACTTC. Protein: CASSHNYEQYF.

The chain couples TRBV28 to TRBJ2-2, with D maybe TRBD1 (6 bases). Germline lookup yields CDR1 MDHEN and CDR2 SYDVKM. The CDR3 runs to 14 residues. The CDR3 region is CGLDRRRFTGELFF. In DNA, the CDR3 is TGTGGGCTGGACAGAAGACGATTCACCGGGGAGCTGTTTTTT.

This clone was seen a few times. The chain joins TRBV15 to TRBJ1-2; the match to TRBD1 covers 8 bases. V gave up 0 bases and J gave up 3 bases; unmatched junction bases: 3. In germline, CDR1 is LNHNV, CDR2 YYDKDF (reference sequence). This CDR3 is built from 15 residues. DNA for the CDR3: TGTGCCACCAGCAGAGAGACAGGGGCGGACTATGGCTACACCTTC. This codes for CATSRETGADYGYTF.

V gene TRBV28 combines with J gene TRBJ1-2, with TRBD1 as a possible D gene (6 bases). Germline V gene data show CDR1 as MDHEN and CDR2 as SYDVKM. The CDR3 is 15 amino acids. Between the trimmed V and J ends, which lost 6 bases and 4 bases, there was a span of 18 bases. The CDR3 protein is CASSPQDRGFYGYTF. In DNA, the CDR3 is TGTGCCAGCAGCCCTCAGGACAGAGGATTCTATGGCTACACCTTC.

The V call is TRBV4-1, the J call TRBJ1-5, with a weak D call TRBD1 (5 bases). Germline V lookup: CDR1 MGHRA, CDR2 YSYEKL. The CDR3 spans 14 residues. Trimming left V 4 bases short and J 7 bases short, with 14 bases between. The CDR3: CASSLDQGIQPQHF. CDR3 in DNA: TGCGCCAGCAGCCTGGACCAGGGCATCCAGCCCCAGCATTTT.

V gene TRBV5-6 combines with J gene TRBJ2-1, with a weak D call TRBD1 (6 bases). Looked up from germline, CDR1 is SGHDT and CDR2 is YYEEEE. V lost 4 bases and J 1 base, leaving 9 bases between the germline ends. This CDR3 comprises 14 residues. The CDR3 DNA reads TGTGCCAGCAGCACGGACAGTTCCTACAATGAGCAGTTCTTC. It is translated as CASSTDSSYNEQFF.

The chain combines TRBV3-1 (or the pseudogene TRBV3-2) with TRBJ1-2; D uncertain. This CDR3 spans 15 amino acids. The germline V and J ends were trimmed by 0 bases and 4 bases, with 12 bases remaining between them. Germline V gene data show CDR1 as LGHDT and CDR2 as YNNKEL (reference sequence). CDR3 in DNA: TGTGCCAGCAGCCAAGACGTCGGCACGGGCTATGGCTACACCTTC. It encodes CASSQDVGTGYGYTF.

The V and J genes are TRBV5-1 and TRBJ1-6, with 10 bases matching TRBD1. V gave up 3 bases and J gave up 2 bases; unmatched junction bases: 5. The CDR3 totals 17 residues. CDR1 is SGHRS and CDR2 is YFSETQ in the germline V gene. Written as DNA, the CDR3 is TGCGCCAGCAGCTGGGGGACAGGGGATGCCTATAATTCACCCCTCCACTTT. Translating gives CASSWGTGDAYNSPLHF.

This chain joins TRBV7-2 and TRBJ1-6, with TRBD1 identical over 7 bases. Germline CDR1 is SGHTA and CDR2 is FQGNSA. V gave up 5 bases and J gave up 3 bases; unmatched junction bases: 4. The CDR3 is 15 residues long. The CDR3: CASSPGQNYNSPLHF. The CDR3 coding sequence is TGTGCCAGCAGCCCGGGACAGAACTATAATTCACCCCTCCACTTT.

The chain joins TRBV19 to TRBJ2-2; the D is unclear. Germline assignment: CDR1 LNHDA and CDR2 SQIVND (reference sequence). Trimming pared 5 bases from V and 5 bases from J, leaving 12 bases between. This CDR3 contains 14 residues. The CDR3 nucleotides read TGTGCCAGTAGTTCCTTGGAGTCGACCGGGGAGCTGTTTTTT. This gives the protein CASSSLESTGELFF.

The chain has TRBV6-5 and TRBJ1-1; 9 bases line up with TRBD1. Germline CDR1 reads MNHEY; CDR2 reads SVGAGI. V dropped 5 bases and J dropped 3; count of bases not matched to a gene: 1. This CDR3 has 13 amino acids. CDR3 residues: CASSTGGYTEAFF. The CDR3 region has the DNA TGTGCCAGCAGTACAGGGGGCTACACTGAAGCTTTCTTT.